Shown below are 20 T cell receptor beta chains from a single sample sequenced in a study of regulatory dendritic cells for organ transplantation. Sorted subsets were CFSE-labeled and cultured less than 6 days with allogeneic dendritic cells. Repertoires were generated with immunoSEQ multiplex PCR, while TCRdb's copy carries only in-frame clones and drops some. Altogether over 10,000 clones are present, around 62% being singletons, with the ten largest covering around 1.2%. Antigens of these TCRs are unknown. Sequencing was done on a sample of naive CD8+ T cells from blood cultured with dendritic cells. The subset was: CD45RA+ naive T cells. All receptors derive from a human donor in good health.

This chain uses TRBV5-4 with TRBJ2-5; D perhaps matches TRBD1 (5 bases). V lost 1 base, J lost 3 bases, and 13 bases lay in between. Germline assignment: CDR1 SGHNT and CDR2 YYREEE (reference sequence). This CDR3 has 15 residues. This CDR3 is CASSLSEDTKETQYF. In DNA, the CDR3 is TGTGCCAGCAGCTTGTCTGAGGACACCAAAGAGACCCAGTACTTC.

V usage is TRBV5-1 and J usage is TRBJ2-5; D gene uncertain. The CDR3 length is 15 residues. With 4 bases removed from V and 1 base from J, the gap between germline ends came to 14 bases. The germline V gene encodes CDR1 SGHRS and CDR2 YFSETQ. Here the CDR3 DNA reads TGCGCCAGCAGCGAGTATGGGCTCAGCCAAGAGACCCAGTACTTC. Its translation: CASSEYGLSQETQYF.

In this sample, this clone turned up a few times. CDR3 bases: TGTGCCAGCAGTACCGGGATCTACGAGCAGTACTTC. It is translated as CASSTGIYEQYF. J is TRBJ2-7 and V is TRBV6-6, with D maybe TRBD2 (5 bases). V was cut by 5 bases and J by 3 bases, with 8 bases left in between. Germline CDR1 and CDR2: MNHNY and SVGAGI (reference sequence). The CDR3 extends over 12 amino acids.

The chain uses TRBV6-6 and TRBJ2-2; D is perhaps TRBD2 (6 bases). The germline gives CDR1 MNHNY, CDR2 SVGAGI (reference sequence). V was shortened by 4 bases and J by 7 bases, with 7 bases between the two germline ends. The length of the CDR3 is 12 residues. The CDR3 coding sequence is TGTGCCAGCAGTTTGGGGGGCGGGGAGCTGTTTTTT. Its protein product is CASSLGGGELFF.

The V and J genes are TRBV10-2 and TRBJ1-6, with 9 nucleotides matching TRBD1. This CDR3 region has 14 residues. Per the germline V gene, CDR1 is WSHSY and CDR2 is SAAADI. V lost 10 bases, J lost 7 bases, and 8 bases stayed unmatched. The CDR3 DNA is TGCGCCACACGACAGGGGGTTTTGAATTCACCCCTCCACTTT. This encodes CATRQGVLNSPLHF.

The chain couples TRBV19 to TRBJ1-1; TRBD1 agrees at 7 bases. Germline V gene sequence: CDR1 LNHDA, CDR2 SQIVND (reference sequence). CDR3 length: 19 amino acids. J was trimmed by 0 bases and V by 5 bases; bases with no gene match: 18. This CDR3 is CASSPYRAPGQRMNTEAFF. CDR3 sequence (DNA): TGTGCCAGTAGTCCGTATAGGGCCCCGGGACAGAGAATGAACACTGAAGCTTTCTTT.

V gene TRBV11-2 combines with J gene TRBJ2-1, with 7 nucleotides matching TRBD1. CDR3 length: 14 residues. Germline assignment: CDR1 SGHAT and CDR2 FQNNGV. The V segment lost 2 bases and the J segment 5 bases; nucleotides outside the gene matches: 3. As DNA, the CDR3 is TGTGCCAGCAGCTTATGGACAGGAGACAATGAGCAGTTCTTC. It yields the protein CASSLWTGDNEQFF. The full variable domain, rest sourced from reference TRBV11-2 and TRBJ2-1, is EAGVAQSPRYKIIEKRQSVAFWCNPISGHATLYWYQQILGQGPKLLIQFQNNGVVDDSQLPKDRFSAERLKGVDSTLKIQPAKLEDSAVYLCASSLWTGDNEQFFGPGTRLTVL.

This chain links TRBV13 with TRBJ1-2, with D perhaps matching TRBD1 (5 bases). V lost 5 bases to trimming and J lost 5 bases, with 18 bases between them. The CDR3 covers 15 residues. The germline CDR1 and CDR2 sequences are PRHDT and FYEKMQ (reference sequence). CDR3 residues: CASSRGRARVYGYTF. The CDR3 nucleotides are TGTGCCAGCAGCCGTGGCAGGGCACGGGTTTATGGCTACACCTTC. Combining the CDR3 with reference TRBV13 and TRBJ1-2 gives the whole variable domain AAGVIQSPRHLIKEKRETATLKCYPIPRHDTVYWYQQGPGQDPQFLISFYEKMQSDKGSIPDRFSAQQFSDYHSELNMSSLELGDSALYFCASSRGRARVYGYTFGSGTRLTVV.

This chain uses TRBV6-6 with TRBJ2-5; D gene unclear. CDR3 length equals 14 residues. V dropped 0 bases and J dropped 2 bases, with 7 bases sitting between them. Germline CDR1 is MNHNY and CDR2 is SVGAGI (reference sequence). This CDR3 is CASSYSRQQETQYF. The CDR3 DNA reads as TGTGCCAGCAGTTACTCGCGGCAGCAAGAGACCCAGTACTTC.

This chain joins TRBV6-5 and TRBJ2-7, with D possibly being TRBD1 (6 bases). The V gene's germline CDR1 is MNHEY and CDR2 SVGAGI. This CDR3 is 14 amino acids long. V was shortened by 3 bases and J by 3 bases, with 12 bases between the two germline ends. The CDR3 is CASSYEGHRYEQYF. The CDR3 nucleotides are TGTGCCAGCAGTTATGAGGGACACCGCTACGAGCAGTACTTC.

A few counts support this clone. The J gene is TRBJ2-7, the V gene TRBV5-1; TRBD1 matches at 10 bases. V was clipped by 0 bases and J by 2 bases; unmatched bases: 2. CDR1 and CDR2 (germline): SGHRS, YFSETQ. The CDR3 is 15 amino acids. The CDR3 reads CASSLAGTGAYEQYF. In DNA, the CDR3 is TGCGCCAGCAGCTTGGCCGGGACAGGGGCCTACGAGCAGTACTTC. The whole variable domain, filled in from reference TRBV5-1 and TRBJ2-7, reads KAGVTQTPRYLIKTRGQQVTLSCSPISGHRSVSWYQQTPGQGLQFLFEYFSETQRNKGNFPGRFSGRQFSNSRSEMNVSTLELGDSALYLCASSLAGTGAYEQYFGPGTRLTVT.

In DNA form, the CDR3 reads TGTGCCAGCAGCCCACCTAGAGGGAATATAGGCACTGAAGCTTTCTTT. Its translation is CASSPPRGNIGTEAFF. The genes are TRBV7-9 and TRBJ1-1; D is unresolved. The V end was cut by 5 bases, the J end by 4 bases, with 20 bases between. In germline, CDR1 is SEHNR, CDR2 FQNEAQ (reference sequence). The CDR3 spans 16 residues.

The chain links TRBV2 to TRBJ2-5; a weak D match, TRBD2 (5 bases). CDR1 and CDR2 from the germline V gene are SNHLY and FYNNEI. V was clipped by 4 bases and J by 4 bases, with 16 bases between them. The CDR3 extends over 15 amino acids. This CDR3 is CASSATPGLTETQYF. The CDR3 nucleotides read TGTGCCAGCAGTGCTACACCGGGATTAACAGAGACCCAGTACTTC.

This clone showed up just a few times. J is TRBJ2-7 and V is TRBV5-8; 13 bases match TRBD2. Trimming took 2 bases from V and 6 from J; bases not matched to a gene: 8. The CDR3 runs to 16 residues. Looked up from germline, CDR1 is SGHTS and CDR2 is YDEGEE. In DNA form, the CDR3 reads TGTGCCAGCAGCTTATATCCGGGACTAGCGGGGCGCGAGCAGTACTTC. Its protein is CASSLYPGLAGREQYF.

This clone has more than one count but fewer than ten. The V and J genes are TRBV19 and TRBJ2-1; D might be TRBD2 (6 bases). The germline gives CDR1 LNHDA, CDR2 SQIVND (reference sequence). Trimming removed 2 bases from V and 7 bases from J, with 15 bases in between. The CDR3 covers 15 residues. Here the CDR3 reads CASSIWGGGHNEQFF. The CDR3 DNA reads TGTGCCAGTAGTATATGGGGAGGAGGGCATAATGAGCAGTTCTTC.

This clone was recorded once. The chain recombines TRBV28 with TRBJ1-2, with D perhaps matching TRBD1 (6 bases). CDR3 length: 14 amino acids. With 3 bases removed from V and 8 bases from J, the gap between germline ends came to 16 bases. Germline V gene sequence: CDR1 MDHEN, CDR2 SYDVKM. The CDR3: CASSLGAGVRGYTF. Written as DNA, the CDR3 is TGTGCCAGCAGTTTGGGAGCAGGGGTTCGGGGCTACACCTTC.

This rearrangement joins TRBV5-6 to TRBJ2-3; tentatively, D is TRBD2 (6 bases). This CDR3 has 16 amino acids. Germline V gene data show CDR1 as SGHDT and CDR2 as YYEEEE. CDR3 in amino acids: CATTHSAGTNTDTQYF. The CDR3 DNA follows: TGTGCTACGACCCACTCGGCGGGGACCAACACAGATACGCAGTATTTT.

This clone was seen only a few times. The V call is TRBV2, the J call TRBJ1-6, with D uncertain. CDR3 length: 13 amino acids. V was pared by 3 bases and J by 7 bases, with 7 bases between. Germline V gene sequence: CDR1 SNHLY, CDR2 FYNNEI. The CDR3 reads CASSDYSNSPLHF. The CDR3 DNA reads TGTGCCAGCAGTGACTACAGCAATTCACCCCTCCACTTT.

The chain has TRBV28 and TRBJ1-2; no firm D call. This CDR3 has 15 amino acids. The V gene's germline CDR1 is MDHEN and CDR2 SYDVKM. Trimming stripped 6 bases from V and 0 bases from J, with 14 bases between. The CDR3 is CASSSKWAANYGYTF. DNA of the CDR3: TGTGCCAGCAGCTCCAAGTGGGCCGCTAACTATGGCTACACCTTC.

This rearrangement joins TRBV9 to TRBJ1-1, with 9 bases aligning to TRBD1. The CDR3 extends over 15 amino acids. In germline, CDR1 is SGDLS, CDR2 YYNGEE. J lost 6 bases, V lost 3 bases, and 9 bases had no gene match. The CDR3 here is CASSAPGQGSAEAFF. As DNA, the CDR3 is TGTGCCAGCAGCGCGCCGGGACAGGGATCGGCTGAAGCTTTCTTT.